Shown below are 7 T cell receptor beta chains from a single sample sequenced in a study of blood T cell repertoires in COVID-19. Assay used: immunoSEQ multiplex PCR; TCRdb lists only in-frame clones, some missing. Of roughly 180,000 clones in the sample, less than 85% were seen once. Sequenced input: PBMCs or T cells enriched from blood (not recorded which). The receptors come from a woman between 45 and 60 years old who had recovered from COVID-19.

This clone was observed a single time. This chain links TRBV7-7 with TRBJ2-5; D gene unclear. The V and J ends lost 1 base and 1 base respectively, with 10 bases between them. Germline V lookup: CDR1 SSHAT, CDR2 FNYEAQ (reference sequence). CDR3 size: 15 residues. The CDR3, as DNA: TGTGCCAGCAGCTTAGGGGCCGGTACCCAAGAGACCCAGTACTTC. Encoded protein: CASSLGAGTQETQYF. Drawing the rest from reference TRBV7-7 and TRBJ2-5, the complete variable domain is GAGVSQSPRYKVTKRGQDVTLRCDPISSHATLYWYQQALGQGPEFLTYFNYEAQPDKSGLPSDRFSAERPEGSISTLTIQRTEQRDSAMYRCASSLGAGTQETQYFGPGTRLLVL.

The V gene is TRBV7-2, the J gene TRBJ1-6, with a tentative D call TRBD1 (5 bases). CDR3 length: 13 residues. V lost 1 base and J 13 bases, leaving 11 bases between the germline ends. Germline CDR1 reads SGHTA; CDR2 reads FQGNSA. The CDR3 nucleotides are TGTGCCAGCAGCTTAGTGGGGGGACCGCCCCTCCACTTT. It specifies CASSLVGGPPLHF.

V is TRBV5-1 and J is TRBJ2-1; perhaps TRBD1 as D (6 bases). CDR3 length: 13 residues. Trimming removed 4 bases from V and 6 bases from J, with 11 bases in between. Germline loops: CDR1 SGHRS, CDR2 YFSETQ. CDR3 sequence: CASSRDNGNEQFF. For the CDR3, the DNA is TGCGCCAGCAGCCGGGACAATGGCAATGAGCAGTTCTTC. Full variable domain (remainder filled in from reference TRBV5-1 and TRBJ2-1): KAGVTQTPRYLIKTRGQQVTLSCSPISGHRSVSWYQQTPGQGLQFLFEYFSETQRNKGNFPGRFSGRQFSNSRSEMNVSTLELGDSALYLCASSRDNGNEQFFGPGTRLTVL.

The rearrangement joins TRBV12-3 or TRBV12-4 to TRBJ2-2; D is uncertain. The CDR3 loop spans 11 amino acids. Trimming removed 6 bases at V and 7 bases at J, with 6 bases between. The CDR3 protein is CASRLNGELFF. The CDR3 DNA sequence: TGTGCCAGCAGACTAAACGGGGAGCTGTTTTTT.

This CDR3 reads CASSLQGGRNTGELFF. As DNA, the CDR3 is TGTGCCAGCAGCTTACAAGGCGGGAGGAACACCGGGGAGCTGTTTTTT. This sequence joins TRBV7-6 and TRBJ2-2; TRBD2 matches at 7 bases. Trimming took 2 bases from V and 1 from J; bases not matched to a gene: 4. Germline V lookup: CDR1 SGHVS, CDR2 FNYEAQ. The CDR3 contains 16 residues.

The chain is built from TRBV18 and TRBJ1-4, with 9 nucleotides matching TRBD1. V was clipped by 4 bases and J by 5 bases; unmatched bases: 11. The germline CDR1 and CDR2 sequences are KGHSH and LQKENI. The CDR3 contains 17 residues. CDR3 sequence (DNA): TGTGCCAGCTCACTAACCCCAACTGGGACAGGGAATGAAAAACTGTTTTTT. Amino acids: CASSLTPTGTGNEKLFF.

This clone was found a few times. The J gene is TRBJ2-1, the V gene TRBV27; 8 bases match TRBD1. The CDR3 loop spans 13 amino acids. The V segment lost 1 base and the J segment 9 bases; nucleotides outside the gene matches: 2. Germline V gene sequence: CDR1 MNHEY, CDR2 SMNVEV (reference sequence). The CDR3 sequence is CASSLWTGTEQFF. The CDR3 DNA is TGTGCCAGCAGTTTATGGACAGGGACTGAGCAGTTCTTC.